This T cell receptor beta chain was sequenced during a study of blood T cell repertoires in COVID-19. Clones were sequenced by immunoSEQ multiplex PCR, and TCRdb holds only the in-frame ones, with some missing. The repertoire holds 300,000 to 450,000 clones, approximately 90% seen once, with more than 0.95% in the top ten. Germline values: CDR1 SGDLS, CDR2 YYNGEE. CDR3 length: 11 amino acids. The germline V and J ends were trimmed by 4 bases and 5 bases, with 4 bases remaining between them. Those who participated ranged in age from roughly 18 to 95 years and resided in roughly 26 US areas. Sequencing was performed on PBMCs or T cells enriched from blood (not recorded which). The chain couples TRBV9 to TRBJ2-1; D gene unclear. The clonotype comes from a woman between 18 and 29 years old who had recovered from COVID-19. CDR3 sequence (DNA): TGTGCCAGCAGCCCTGACAATGAGCAGTTCTTC. This codes for CASSPDNEQFF. Variable domain in full (rest from reference TRBV9 and TRBJ2-1): DSGVTQTPKHLITATGQRVTLRCSPRSGDLSVYWYQQSLDQGLQFLIQYYNGEERAKGNILERFSAQQFPDLHSELNLSSLELGDSALYFCASSPDNEQFFGPGTRLTVL.